The TCR beta chain described here comes from a study of chemoradiotherapy in HPV16-positive cancers. Overall study results and limits: Candidate HPV-specific clones and E7-related TCR motifs grew in tumor during treatment. Functional assays defining HPV-specific T cells used only two HPV16-positive patients. For HPV16-positive patients, expanding HPV-responsive T cells associated with longer recurrence-free survival.

A remark on this clone: Its target is unknown.

Assay: immunoSEQ multiplex PCR; the TCRdb copy retains only in-frame clones and omits some. The sample includes fewer than 9,500 clones, roughly 70% of them seen just once. Deletions cut 8 bases from V and 9 bases from J, with 17 bases between. From germline, CDR1 is GTSNPN and CDR2 SVGIG (reference sequence). The CDR3 has 12 residues. Collection took place from a patient who underwent chemoradiotherapy. The chain couples TRBV30 to TRBJ2-1; a weak D match, TRBD2 (7 bases). The clonotype originates from a human donor with HPV-associated anogenital cancer. CDR3 loop: CALTLGGPEQFF. The DNA for the CDR3 is TGTGCCCTCACCCTGGGGGGGCCTGAGCAGTTCTTC.